Given below is one T cell receptor (beta chain) in context. The source of the sample is a study of cytomegalovirus exposure and HLA in healthy donors. Across the whole study: The approximately 120 validation repertoires, a later analysis reported, used the same platform as the 550 to 700 repertoires from the first cohort.

V lost 1 base, J lost 3 bases, and 13 bases lay in between. The V gene's germline CDR1 is MDHEN and CDR2 SYDVKM. This CDR3 has 16 residues. Here immunoSEQ multiplex PCR was the method, and the copy in TCRdb shows in-frame clones only, minus some. The sample lists about 110,000 clones; roughly 87% were seen once. Sequences were obtained from PBMCs. This TCR was recovered from a young woman in good health and CMV-seronegative. The chain joins TRBV28 to TRBJ1-5; weak D call: TRBD1 (5 bases). The CDR3 protein is CASSLYPRVDNQPQHF. In DNA, the CDR3 is TGTGCCAGCAGTTTATATCCCAGGGTAGACAATCAGCCCCAGCATTTT.